This TCR beta chain was recorded in a study of metastatic and nonmetastatic thyroid tumors. On the study more broadly: Where malignant and benign thyroid patients were concerned, repertoires were compared across blood and tumor or nodule tissue.

CDR3 size: 15 residues. CDR1 LGHDT and CDR2 YNNKEL come from the germline V gene (reference sequence). Germline trimming cut 2 bases from V and 3 bases from J; bases unmatched to any gene: 4. Ahead of thyroid surgery, no patient had received treatment of any kind. In regard to this clone: The antigen remains undetermined.

The study, taken as a whole, reports: Significantly higher TCR beta diversity was reportedly seen in malignant thyroid tumors than benign nodules, in blood and tumor.

TCRdb re-called the PCR reads through MiXCR. Among 3,500 to 5,000 clones, around 35% were seen once, and the ten largest hold 25% to 35%. The sample taken for sequencing was adjacent normal tissue. The V call is TRBV3-1, the J call TRBJ2-7; 10 nucleotides align to TRBD2. The receptor was isolated from a female donor with papillary thyroid cancer or a benign thyroid nodule (not recorded which). Some clones in this sample may be carry-over from other donors' samples. The CDR3 protein is CASSQRASGSYEQYF. CDR3 nucleotide sequence: TGTGCCAGCAGCCAAAGGGCTAGCGGGAGCTACGAGCAGTACTTC.